The sequence of this T cell receptor (beta chain) was determined in a study of blood T cell dynamics during melanoma immunotherapy. Overall study: Standard first-line treatment here was pembrolizumab or nivolumab plus ipilimumab in metastatic melanoma.

All DNA from each sorted CD8+ subset was loaded. The method was immunoSEQ multiplex PCR; TCRdb's version includes in-frame clones alone and lacks a portion of them. The table records almost 950 clones, 73% of them present only once. This CDR3 has 15 residues. V was cut by 1 base and J by 1 base, with 7 bases left in between. Germline CDR1 reads LNHDA; CDR2 reads SQIVND (reference sequence). Findings and limits, study-wide: The most clonal sorted CD8+ subset, immune-effector cells, was closest to cell-free DNA CDR3 sequences.

This clone is a singleton in its sample. Antigen specificity is unknown. Time point given: week 3, after first cycle of checkpoint inhibitor. TIE cells were CD3+ CD4- CD8+ CD45RA- CD45RO-high CD27- CCR7- memory T cells. The specimen was CD8+ T cells from blood, collected from a patient treated with checkpoint blockade. The clonotype originates from a human donor with melanoma. This sequence joins TRBV19 and TRBJ2-2, with a tentative D call TRBD2 (6 bases). Here the CDR3 reads CASSIGGKNTGELFF. The CDR3 DNA reads TGTGCCAGTAGTATAGGCGGGAAGAACACCGGGGAGCTGTTTTTT.